What follows are 19 T cell receptor beta chains derived from one specimen sequenced in a study of cytotoxic CD8 clonotypes in ibrutinib-treated CLL. The assay was immunoSEQ multiplex PCR, and TCRdb's table has in-frame clones only and misses some. The sample yields 60,000 to 95,000 clones, approximately 87% seen once. This sample comprised PBMCs, obtained after 24 months of ibrutinib treatment. These receptors were obtained from a human donor with chronic lymphocytic leukemia.

The chain joins TRBV7-8 to TRBJ2-7, with TRBD1 identical over 8 bases. Germline-derived CDR1 and CDR2 are SGHVS and FQNEAQ. J gave up 3 bases and V 5 bases, and 6 bases lay outside the gene matches. The CDR3 consists of 14 residues. The CDR3 spells CASSGRTGHYEQYF. CDR3 sequence (DNA): TGTGCCAGCAGCGGGCGGACAGGGCACTACGAGCAGTACTTC.

The chain is built from TRBV11-3 and TRBJ2-3; D not resolved. The germline gives CDR1 SGHNT, CDR2 YENEEA. V lost 0 bases and J 0 bases, leaving 7 bases between the germline ends. The CDR3 runs 15 residues. The CDR3 DNA is TGTGCCAGCAGCTTAGAGGGCAGCAGCACAGATACGCAGTATTTT. This sequence encodes CASSLEGSSTDTQYF. Drawing the rest from reference TRBV11-3 and TRBJ2-3, the complete variable domain is EAGVVQSPRYKIIEKKQPVAFWCNPISGHNTLYWYLQNLGQGPELLIRYENEEAVDDSQLPKDRFSAERLKGVDSTLKIQPAELGDSAVYLCASSLEGSSTDTQYFGPGTRLTVL.

In this sample, this clone turned up once. V and J are TRBV19 and TRBJ2-3; possibly TRBD1 or TRBD2 for D (7 bases each). Looked up from germline, CDR1 is LNHDA and CDR2 is SQIVND (reference sequence). CDR3 size: 18 residues. V was shortened by 6 bases and J by 0 bases, with 22 bases between the two germline ends. CDR3 sequence (DNA): TGTGCCAGTAGCCCCAGGGGGGGACTAAAACGTAGCACAGATACGCAGTATTTT. This encodes CASSPRGGLKRSTDTQYF.

The sample holds a few counts of this clone. The CDR3 DNA follows: TGTGCCAGCAGCATCTCGCCATCTAACTATGGCTACACCTTC. Protein: CASSISPSNYGYTF. V is TRBV27 and J is TRBJ1-2; D ambiguous. Germline CDR1 and CDR2: MNHEY and SMNVEV (reference sequence). The length of the CDR3 is 14 residues. Trimming stripped 6 bases from V and 0 bases from J, with 11 bases between.

The rearrangement links TRBV6-5 to TRBJ2-5; perhaps TRBD1 as D (6 bases). V lost 2 bases, J lost 5 bases, and 12 bases lay in between. Germline-derived CDR1 and CDR2 are MNHEY and SVGAGI. There are 14 residues in the CDR3. CDR3 in DNA: TGTGCCAGCAGTTACGGCAGGGGAGCTGAGACCCAGTACTTC. This codes for CASSYGRGAETQYF.

This clone was counted between two and nine times. V usage is TRBV7-8 and J usage is TRBJ2-5; 11 positions match TRBD2. This CDR3 comprises 21 residues. The germline V gene encodes CDR1 SGHVS and CDR2 FQNEAQ. The J segment lost 3 bases and the V segment lost 7 bases, leaving 25 bases of the junction unmatched. CDR3 loop: CASTSSIGLAGLKKSEETQYF. CDR3 bases: TGTGCCAGCACCTCTTCAATCGGACTAGCGGGCCTTAAAAAGTCAGAAGAGACCCAGTACTTC.

This rearrangement joins TRBV5-4 to TRBJ2-5, with D maybe TRBD2 (7 bases). Germline CDR1 SGHNT, CDR2 YYREEE (reference sequence). V was cut by 4 bases and J by 0 bases, with 13 bases left in between. The CDR3 runs 15 residues. This CDR3 reads CASSPGGGDQETQYF. For the CDR3, the DNA is TGTGCCAGCAGCCCGGGGGGCGGGGACCAAGAGACCCAGTACTTC.

The V gene is TRBV7-9, the J gene TRBJ1-5, with D possibly TRBD1 on 5 matching bases. Germline V CDR1 and CDR2: SEHNR, FQNEAQ (reference sequence). The CDR3 totals 15 residues. V was pared by 4 bases and J by 4 bases, with 14 bases between. DNA for the CDR3: TGTGCCAGCAGCTCGGGACGGAAGAGAAATCAGCCCCAGCATTTT. This encodes CASSSGRKRNQPQHF.

This clone was seen only once. This chain connects TRBV7-9 to TRBJ1-1; D not certain. V lost 1 base, J lost 1 base, and 7 bases lay in between. The CDR3 runs to 14 residues. The germline V gene encodes CDR1 SEHNR and CDR2 FQNEAQ (reference sequence). The CDR3 DNA reads as TGTGCCAGCAGCTTAGATAGTACGAACACTGAAGCTTTCTTT. This translates into CASSLDSTNTEAFF.

The V gene is TRBV5-8, the J gene TRBJ1-2; possibly TRBD1 for D (6 bases). Germline CDR1 SGHTS, CDR2 YDEGEE. The CDR3 length is 16 residues. Trimming shortened V by 1 base and J by 2 bases, and 15 bases separated the two germline ends. This CDR3 is CASSLIATGRNYGYTF. The CDR3 DNA reads TGTGCCAGCAGCTTGATCGCCACAGGGAGGAACTATGGCTACACCTTC.

CDR3 sequence reads: CASSFTLGLAGAEQFF. DNA for the CDR3: TGTGCCAGCAGCTTCACGTTGGGACTAGCGGGAGCTGAGCAGTTCTTC. This chain links TRBV7-7 with TRBJ2-1; 14 nucleotides align to TRBD2. CDR3 length: 16 amino acids. From germline, CDR1 is SSHAT and CDR2 FNYEAQ (reference sequence). Trimming cost V 3 bases and J 9 bases; bases outside gene matches: 7.

The rearrangement links TRBV18 to TRBJ1-1; D is perhaps TRBD1 (5 bases). Trimming took off 2 bases at V and 1 base at J, with 14 bases between the two ends. In germline, CDR1 is KGHSH, CDR2 LQKENI. The CDR3 is 16 residues long. CDR3 region: CASSPRGDSRNTEAFF. CDR3 coding DNA: TGTGCCAGCTCACCAAGGGGAGACAGCCGGAACACTGAAGCTTTCTTT.

The rearrangement uses TRBV18 and TRBJ1-1; D is unclear. The germline V gene encodes CDR1 KGHSH and CDR2 LQKENI. The CDR3 covers 15 residues. The V end was cut by 3 bases, the J end by 0 bases, with 11 bases between. This CDR3 is CASSPPGQMNTEAFF. CDR3 coding DNA: TGTGCCAGCTCACCGCCCGGGCAGATGAACACTGAAGCTTTCTTT.

The J gene is TRBJ2-3, the V gene TRBV5-4; D remains unclear. Trimming shortened V by 2 bases and J by 4 bases, and 11 bases separated the two germline ends. The germline gives CDR1 SGHNT, CDR2 YYREEE (reference sequence). There are 14 residues in the CDR3. CDR3 sequence: CASSLRMGSDTQYF. Written as DNA, the CDR3 is TGTGCCAGCAGCTTAAGGATGGGCTCAGATACGCAGTATTTT. The entire variable domain, with the rest obtained from reference TRBV5-4 and TRBJ2-3, is as follows: ETGVTQSPTHLIKTRGQQVTLRCSSQSGHNTVSWYQQALGQGPQFIFQYYREEENGRGNFPPRFSGLQFPNYSSELNVNALELDDSALYLCASSLRMGSDTQYFGPGTRLTVL.

The chain combines TRBV7-9 with TRBJ2-1, with 9 nucleotides matching TRBD1. Germline values: CDR1 SEHNR, CDR2 FQNEAQ (reference sequence). The length of the CDR3 is 17 residues. V shed 4 bases and J 1 base; nucleotides not matched to a gene: 8. CDR3 residues: CASSSQGASSSYNEQFF. In DNA, the CDR3 is TGTGCCAGCAGCTCACAGGGGGCTTCTTCTTCCTACAATGAGCAGTTCTTC.

The chain combines TRBV13 with TRBJ1-5; D is uncertain. CDR1 and CDR2 from the germline V gene are PRHDT and FYEKMQ (reference sequence). V lost 6 bases, J lost 4 bases, and 13 bases lay in between. The CDR3 length is 14 residues. In DNA, the CDR3 is TGTGCCAGCAGACCCTACAGTGGTAATCAGCCCCAGCATTTT. Protein product: CASRPYSGNQPQHF.

The V call is TRBV5-6, the J call TRBJ2-5, with 13 bases lining up with TRBD2. The CDR3 consists of 17 residues. Losses at the gene ends were 4 bases for V and 2 bases for J; bases not matched to a gene: 8. CDR1 and CDR2 from the germline V gene are SGHDT and YYEEEE. Written as DNA, the CDR3 is TGTGCCAGCAGCATATACGGACTAGCGGGAGTTCAAGAGACCCAGTACTTC. The encoded protein is CASSIYGLAGVQETQYF.

The genes are TRBV6-5 and TRBJ2-2, with TRBD1 matching 7 bases. Germline CDR1 MNHEY, CDR2 SVGAGI. CDR3 length: 15 amino acids. J gave up 5 bases and V 0 bases, and 3 bases lay outside the gene matches. The CDR3: CASSYSTGPTGELFF. The CDR3 nucleotides are TGTGCCAGCAGTTACTCGACAGGGCCTACCGGGGAGCTGTTTTTT.

This clone showed up just a few times. V gene TRBV5-1 combines with J gene TRBJ2-3, with a possible D match to TRBD2 (6 bases). The CDR3 contains 16 residues. V was clipped by 0 bases and J by 1 base, with 12 bases between them. Looked up from germline, CDR1 is SGHRS and CDR2 is YFSETQ. The CDR3 sequence is CASSLEVGGGTDTQYF. As DNA, the CDR3 is TGCGCCAGCAGCTTGGAAGTGGGAGGTGGCACAGATACGCAGTATTTT.